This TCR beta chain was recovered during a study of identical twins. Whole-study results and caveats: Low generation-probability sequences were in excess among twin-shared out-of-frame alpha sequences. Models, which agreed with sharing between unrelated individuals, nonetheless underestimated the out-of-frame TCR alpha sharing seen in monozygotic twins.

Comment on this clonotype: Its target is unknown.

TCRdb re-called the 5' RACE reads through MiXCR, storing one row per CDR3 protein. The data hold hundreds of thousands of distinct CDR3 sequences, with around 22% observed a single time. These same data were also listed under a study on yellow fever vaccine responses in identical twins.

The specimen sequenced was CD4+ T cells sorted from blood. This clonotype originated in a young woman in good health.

CDR3 nucleotide sequence: TGTGCCAGCAGTCCCGCCCTCCGGCCCCCAAGCGGCTACACCTTC. Its translation is CASSPALRPPSGYTF. The gene calls are TRBV12-3 or TRBV12-4 and TRBJ1-2; D unclear. Trimming stripped 5 bases from V and 8 bases from J, with 21 bases between. This CDR3 spans 15 amino acids.